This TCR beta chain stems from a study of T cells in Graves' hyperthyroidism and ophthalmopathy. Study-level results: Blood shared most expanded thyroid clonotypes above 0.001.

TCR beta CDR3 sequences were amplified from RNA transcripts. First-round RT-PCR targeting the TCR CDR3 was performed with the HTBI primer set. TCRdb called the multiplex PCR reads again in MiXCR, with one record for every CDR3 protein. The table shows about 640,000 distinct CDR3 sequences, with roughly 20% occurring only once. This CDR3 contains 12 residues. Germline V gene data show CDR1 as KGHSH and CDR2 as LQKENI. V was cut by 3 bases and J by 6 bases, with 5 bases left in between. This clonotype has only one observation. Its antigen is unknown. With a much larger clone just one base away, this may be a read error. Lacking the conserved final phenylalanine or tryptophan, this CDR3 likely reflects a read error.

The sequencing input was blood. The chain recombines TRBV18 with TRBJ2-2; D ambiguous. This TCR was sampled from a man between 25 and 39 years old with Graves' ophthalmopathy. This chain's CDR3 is CASSPGAGELFS. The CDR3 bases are TGTGCCAGCTCACCTGGGGCCGGGGAGCTGTTTTCT.